The entry below gives a single T cell receptor beta chain sequence along with its context. The antigen is unknown. The sample is drawn from a study of cytomegalovirus exposure and HLA in healthy donors. Notes on the study in general: It was assumed in the presence/absence analyses that sequencing depth was roughly uniform across donors.

This PCR relied on a set of 60 Vbeta primers and 13 Jbeta primers. Sequenced by immunoSEQ multiplex PCR; TCRdb stores in-frame clones only, minus some. This table holds 150,000 to 200,000 clones, 70% to 80% found once. Losses at the gene ends were 5 bases for V and 8 bases for J; bases not matched to a gene: 9. The germline V gene has CDR1 MDHEN and CDR2 SYDVKM. This CDR3 has 15 residues. Every donor was a healthy person donating bone marrow. Despite likely unrecorded immune exposures, the donors were nominally healthy at the time of sampling. Sequencing input: PBMCs. V usage is TRBV28 and J usage is TRBJ2-4; 10 nucleotides match TRBD1. The receptor was isolated from a woman aged 45-65 years in good health and CMV-seronegative. CDR3 region: CASSPDRGRRDIQYF. As DNA, the CDR3 is TGTGCCAGCAGTCCCGACAGGGGGCGAAGGGACATTCAGTACTTC.